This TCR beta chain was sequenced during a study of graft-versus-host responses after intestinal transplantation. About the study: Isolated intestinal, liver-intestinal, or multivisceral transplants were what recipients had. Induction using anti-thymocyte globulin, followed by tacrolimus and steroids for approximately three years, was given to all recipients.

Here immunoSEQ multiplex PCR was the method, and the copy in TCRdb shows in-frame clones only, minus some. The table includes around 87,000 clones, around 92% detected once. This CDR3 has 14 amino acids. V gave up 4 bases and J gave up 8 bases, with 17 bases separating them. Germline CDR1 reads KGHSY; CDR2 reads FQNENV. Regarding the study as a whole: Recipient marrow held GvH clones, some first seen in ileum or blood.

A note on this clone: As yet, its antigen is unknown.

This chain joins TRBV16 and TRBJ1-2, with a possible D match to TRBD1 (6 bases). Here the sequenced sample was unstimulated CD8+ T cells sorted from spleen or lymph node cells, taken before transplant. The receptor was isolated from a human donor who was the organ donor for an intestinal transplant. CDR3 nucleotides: TGTGCCAGCAGCCCAAACAGGGCAGGGATCGGCTACACCTTC. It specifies CASSPNRAGIGYTF.